This is a list of T cell receptor beta chains from one sample in a study of tissue T cells after allogeneic stem cell transplantation. This table comes from immunoSEQ multiplex PCR, and its TCRdb copy is limited to in-frame clones, with some not included. The data contain approximately 12,000 clones, about two thirds of them seen just once; the ten biggest clones take up 14%. The sample was tissue from the right colon, taken at autopsy. These receptors all come from a woman between 18 and 50 years old with breast cancer. Both conserved end residues are part of each CDR3. D genes are given only for firm matches. Clone size is given for some rows only: seen once, a few or many times, or a class if the clone is expanded.

cdr3_length: 14; clone_size: few; v_call: TRBV7-8; j_call: TRBJ2-3; d_call: NA; cdr3_aa: CASSFLAITDTQYF; cdr3_nt: TGTGCCAGCAGCTTCCTGGCCATCACAGATACGCAGTATTTT
cdr3_length: 12; clone_size: NA; v_call: TRBV11-2; j_call: TRBJ1-6; d_call: NA; cdr3_aa: CASSLRNSPLHF; cdr3_nt: TGTGCCAGCAGCTTACGTAATTCACCCCTCCACTTT
cdr3_length: 15; clone_size: NA; v_call: TRBV7-9; j_call: TRBJ2-5; d_call: TRBD1; cdr3_aa: CASSFGTGNQETQYF; cdr3_nt: TGTGCCAGCAGCTTCGGGACAGGGAACCAAGAGACCCAGTACTTC
cdr3_length: 13; clone_size: once; v_call: TRBV19; j_call: TRBJ2-3; d_call: NA; cdr3_aa: CASSIVVDDTQYF; cdr3_nt: TGTGCCAGTAGTATAGTGGTCGACGATACGCAGTATTTT
cdr3_length: 15; clone_size: NA; v_call: TRBV6-1; j_call: TRBJ2-2; d_call: TRBD2; cdr3_aa: CASSAASGGAGELFF; cdr3_nt: TGTGCCAGCAGTGCAGCTAGCGGGGGGGCCGGGGAGCTGTTTTTT
cdr3_length: 11; clone_size: NA; v_call: TRBV20-1; j_call: TRBJ2-5; d_call: NA; cdr3_aa: CSASSGETQYF; cdr3_nt: TGCAGTGCTAGTTCGGGAGAGACCCAGTACTTC
cdr3_length: 13; clone_size: NA; v_call: TRBV29-1; j_call: TRBJ1-3; d_call: TRBD1; cdr3_aa: CSVAGTGGNTIYF; cdr3_nt: TGCAGCGTTGCCGGGACAGGGGGAAACACCATATATTTT
cdr3_length: 18; clone_size: NA; v_call: TRBV7-3; j_call: TRBJ2-2; d_call: TRBD2; cdr3_aa: CASSLPGTSGSGTGELFF; cdr3_nt: TGTGCCAGCAGCTTACCAGGGACTAGCGGGAGTGGCACCGGGGAGCTGTTTTTT
cdr3_length: 12; clone_size: NA; v_call: TRBV28; j_call: TRBJ1-6; d_call: NA; cdr3_aa: CASASTNRHLHF; cdr3_nt: TGTGCCAGCGCCTCAACCAACAGACACCTCCACTTT
cdr3_length: 14; clone_size: NA; v_call: TRBV30; j_call: TRBJ1-6; d_call: NA; cdr3_aa: CAWSGGLRVSPLHF; cdr3_nt: TGTGCCTGGAGTGGTGGCCTTCGAGTGTCACCCCTCCACTTT
cdr3_length: 13; clone_size: few; v_call: TRBV4-3; j_call: TRBJ1-6; d_call: NA; cdr3_aa: CASSQDGERSLHF; cdr3_nt: TGCGCCAGCAGCCAAGACGGAGAGAGGTCCCTCCACTTT
cdr3_length: 14; clone_size: NA; v_call: TRBV5-1; j_call: TRBJ2-5; d_call: NA; cdr3_aa: CASGSGVGQETQYF; cdr3_nt: TGCGCCAGCGGGTCGGGAGTGGGCCAAGAGACCCAGTACTTC
cdr3_length: 14; clone_size: NA; v_call: TRBV5-4; j_call: TRBJ2-7; d_call: NA; cdr3_aa: CASSLANPPYEQYF; cdr3_nt: TGTGCCAGCAGCTTGGCGAACCCCCCCTACGAGCAGTACTTC
cdr3_length: 14; clone_size: NA; v_call: TRBV4-2; j_call: TRBJ2-3; d_call: NA; cdr3_aa: CASSQAGITDTQYF; cdr3_nt: TGTGCCAGCAGCCAGGCGGGGATAACAGATACGCAGTATTTT
cdr3_length: 14; clone_size: few; v_call: TRBV7-3; j_call: TRBJ2-2; d_call: NA; cdr3_aa: CASSPSPGTGELFF; cdr3_nt: TGTGCCAGCAGCCCTTCCCCTGGCACCGGGGAGCTGTTTTTT
cdr3_length: 15; clone_size: NA; v_call: TRBV5-1; j_call: TRBJ1-3; d_call: NA; cdr3_aa: CASSLMPSLGDTIYF; cdr3_nt: TGCGCCAGCAGCTTGATGCCCAGCCTTGGGGACACCATATATTTT
cdr3_length: 14; clone_size: NA; v_call: TRBV5-1; j_call: TRBJ1-2; d_call: TRBD1; cdr3_aa: CASSFSTGLSGYTF; cdr3_nt: TGCGCCAGCAGCTTCTCGACAGGGTTGAGTGGCTACACCTTC
cdr3_length: 15; clone_size: NA; v_call: TRBV7-2; j_call: TRBJ1-3; d_call: NA; cdr3_aa: CASSPRVGDGNTIYF; cdr3_nt: TGTGCCAGCAGCCCCCGGGTCGGGGATGGAAACACCATATATTTT
cdr3_length: 17; clone_size: NA; v_call: TRBV11-3; j_call: TRBJ2-2; d_call: TRBD1; cdr3_aa: CASSFGRGQDNTGELFF; cdr3_nt: TGTGCCAGCAGCTTCGGACGAGGACAGGATAACACCGGGGAGCTGTTTTTT
cdr3_length: 14; clone_size: once; v_call: TRBV28; j_call: TRBJ1-4; d_call: NA; cdr3_aa: CASSRLATNEKLFF; cdr3_nt: TGTGCCAGCAGCCGGCTTGCAACTAATGAAAAACTGTTTTTT
cdr3_length: 16; clone_size: NA; v_call: TRBV18; j_call: TRBJ1-5; d_call: NA; cdr3_aa: CASSPTEGGGNQPQHF; cdr3_nt: TGTGCCAGCTCACCCACAGAGGGTGGAGGCAATCAGCCCCAGCATTTT
cdr3_length: 16; clone_size: NA; v_call: TRBV7-2; j_call: TRBJ1-5; d_call: NA; cdr3_aa: CASSLVGTYSNQPQHF; cdr3_nt: TGTGCCAGCAGCTTAGTAGGCACCTATAGCAATCAGCCCCAGCATTTT
cdr3_length: 14; clone_size: NA; v_call: TRBV18; j_call: TRBJ2-7; d_call: TRBD1; cdr3_aa: CASSRQGTDYEQYF; cdr3_nt: TGTGCCAGCTCCCGACAGGGGACCGACTACGAGCAGTACTTC
cdr3_length: 15; clone_size: NA; v_call: TRBV7-9; j_call: TRBJ1-1; d_call: NA; cdr3_aa: CASSNRDPPNTEAFF; cdr3_nt: TGTGCCAGCAGCAACCGGGACCCGCCCAACACTGAAGCTTTCTTT
cdr3_length: 18; clone_size: NA; v_call: TRBV28; j_call: TRBJ2-7; d_call: TRBD1; cdr3_aa: CASSRSRGPGQGGYEQYF; cdr3_nt: TGTGCCAGCAGTCGAAGCAGGGGCCCGGGACAGGGTGGTTACGAGCAGTACTTC
cdr3_length: 14; clone_size: few; v_call: TRBV19; j_call: TRBJ1-5; d_call: NA; cdr3_aa: CASSQPFGDQPQHF; cdr3_nt: TGTGCCAGTAGTCAGCCCTTTGGTGATCAGCCCCAGCATTTT
cdr3_length: 15; clone_size: NA; v_call: TRBV4-2; j_call: TRBJ1-3; d_call: NA; cdr3_aa: CASSQEHGWGNTIYF; cdr3_nt: TGTGCCAGCAGCCAAGAGCACGGCTGGGGAAACACCATATATTTT
cdr3_length: 15; clone_size: NA; v_call: TRBV5-6; j_call: TRBJ2-3; d_call: NA; cdr3_aa: CASSLYRREPDTQYF; cdr3_nt: TGTGCCAGCAGCTTGTATCGGAGGGAACCAGATACGCAGTATTTT